This entry describes one T cell receptor beta chain. The record originates from a study of blood T cell repertoires in COVID-19. In the study overall: From the United States, Italy and Spain came samples of acute and convalescent COVID-19. Sources were T cells, B-cell-depleted T cells, or PBMCs; the material itself was cDNA or gDNA.

In the original workflow: How many nucleated cells were present was estimated from reference gene primer amplification. Generated by immunoSEQ multiplex PCR, the TCRdb table keeps only in-frame clones and is missing some. The V and J calls and the clone size are those of that table, but D and trimming were determined from the DNA. The repertoire consists of some 290,000 clones, with roughly 85% occurring once and the leading ten covering 4.6%. There are 16 residues in the CDR3. The specimen was peripheral blood. V gene TRBV12-2 combines with J gene TRBJ1-6; the table's D call TRBD1 went unverified against the DNA. TRBV12-2 is designated a pseudogene. This receptor was identified in a man in his 60s who had recovered from COVID-19. CDR3 in amino acids: CASRLGACRNYSPLHF. Written as DNA, the CDR3 is TGTGCAAGTCGCTTAGGGGCTTGCAGGAACTATTCACCCCTCCACTTT.